The 30 T cell receptor beta chains given below trace back to one sample, sequenced in a study of T cells in Graves' hyperthyroidism and ophthalmopathy. The TCR beta CDR3 regions underwent amplification using RNA transcripts as the source. Initially, a first-round RT-PCR of the TCR CDR3 employed the HTBI primer set. TCRdb itself ran the multiplex PCR reads through MiXCR, one entry per CDR3 protein. The sample lists approximately 570,000 distinct CDR3 sequences, about 20% occurring once. Sample: blood. The receptors were sampled from a man aged 35-49 years with Graves' ophthalmopathy.

The count of this clonotype is one. A much larger clone sits a single nucleotide away, making a read error possible. V is TRBV27 and J is TRBJ2-3; the match to TRBD2 covers 11 bases. The germline CDR1 and CDR2 sequences are MNHEY and SMNVEV (reference sequence). V was clipped by 7 bases and J by 8 bases; unmatched bases: 8. The CDR3 is 14 amino acids. DNA of the CDR3: TGTGCCAGCAAACCGGGACTAGCGGCAGGTACGCAGTATTTT. This translates into CASKPGLAAGTQYF.

This clonotype was observed many times. The chain combines TRBV4-1 with TRBJ2-7; a possible D gene is TRBD1 (6 bases). The CDR3 consists of 14 residues. The germline gives CDR1 MGHRA, CDR2 YSYEKL. The V gene lost 1 base and the J gene lost 3 bases, with 10 bases spanning the gap. CDR3 coding DNA: TGCGCCAGCAGCCAAGCCAGAGGGGGCTACGAGCAGTACTTC. Protein sequence: CASSQARGGYEQYF.

The J gene is TRBJ2-1, the V gene TRBV7-2, with TRBD2 identical over 13 bases. After removal of 5 bases from V and 2 bases from J, the junction contained 21 bases not matched to a gene. The CDR3 has 22 residues. CDR1 SGHTA and CDR2 FQGNSA come from the germline V gene. The CDR3 DNA reads as TGTGCCAGCAGCCCCGGAGACATAGGACTAGCGGGAGATATGGGGCCCTACAATGAGCAGTTCTTC. This encodes CASSPGDIGLAGDMGPYNEQFF.

With regard to this clonotype: This may come from a read error, since a much larger clone is one base off. The missing conserved phenylalanine or tryptophan at the end of this CDR3 makes a read error likely. The rearrangement uses TRBV28 and TRBJ2-1; D remains ambiguous. V shed 10 bases and J shed 0 bases, with 19 bases lying between them. The germline CDR1 and CDR2 sequences are MDHEN and SYDVKM. The CDR3 loop spans 16 amino acids. CDR3 DNA sequence: TGTGCCATCCAAACTGGGTTACAGAGCTCCTACAATGAGCAGTTCCTC. Its translation: CAIQTGLQSSYNEQFL.

In this sample, this clonotype turned up a few times. The chain links TRBV27 to TRBJ2-7, with 11 nucleotides matching TRBD2. Germline V gene lookup returns CDR1 MNHEY and CDR2 SMNVEV (reference sequence). V dropped 5 bases and J dropped 7; count of bases not matched to a gene: 10. The CDR3 has 15 residues. The CDR3 reads CASSPETSGKGEQYF. CDR3 DNA: TGTGCCAGCAGTCCCGAGACTAGCGGGAAGGGGGAGCAGTACTTC.

This clonotype was found many times. This chain connects TRBV6-5 to TRBJ2-3, with D maybe TRBD1 (5 bases). The CDR3 extends over 15 amino acids. The V end was cut by 2 bases, the J end by 5 bases, with 14 bases between. Germline lookup yields CDR1 MNHEY and CDR2 SVGAGI. The CDR3 coding sequence is TGTGCCAGCAGTTACCTGGGGCAAGGTGGAGATACGCAGTATTTT. This translates into CASSYLGQGGDTQYF.

There are many counts of this clonotype. The chain employs TRBV20-1 and TRBJ2-7, with TRBD1 as a possible D gene (6 bases). Germline CDR1 is DFQATT and CDR2 is SNEGSKA (reference sequence). V lost 0 bases and J lost 2, with 14 bases in between. This CDR3 is built from 15 residues. DNA for the CDR3: TGCAGTGCTAGAGATCCAGGGGAAGGCCCCTACGAGCAGTACTTC. Amino acid sequence: CSARDPGEGPYEQYF.

This clonotype was seen more than once but under ten times. The chain recombines TRBV20-1 with TRBJ1-5; no definite D call. CDR3 length equals 14 residues. CDR1 is DFQATT and CDR2 is SNEGSKA in the germline V gene (reference sequence). V lost 7 bases and J lost 0, with 13 bases in between. The CDR3: CSVRVVGSNQPQHF. In nucleotides, the CDR3 is TGCAGTGTTCGGGTTGTTGGTAGCAATCAGCCCCAGCATTTT.

In this sample, this clonotype turned up a few times. This chain uses TRBV12-3 or TRBV12-4 with TRBJ1-5; D is uncertain. The CDR3 is 14 amino acids. Trimming pared 2 bases from V and 6 bases from J, leaving 11 bases between. CDR3 residues: CASSLSGKGQPQHF. The CDR3 bases are TGTGCCAGCAGTTTATCCGGGAAGGGTCAGCCCCAGCATTTT.

V gene TRBV5-6 combines with J gene TRBJ2-5; D is unresolved. This CDR3 has 18 residues. The V and J ends lost 0 bases and 5 bases respectively, with 23 bases between them. The germline V gene encodes CDR1 SGHDT and CDR2 YYEEEE. The CDR3 DNA follows: TGTGCCAGCAGCTTGGCCAGAGGCGTTACGGCATTGATCGAGACCCAGTACTTC. Translated, it gives CASSLARGVTALIETQYF. Filled out from reference TRBV5-6 and TRBJ2-5, the complete variable domain reads DAGVTQSPTHLIKTRGQQVTLRCSPKSGHDTVSWYQQALGQGPQFIFQYYEEEERQRGNFPDRFSGHQFPNYSSELNVNALLLGDSALYLCASSLARGVTALIETQYFGPGTRLLVL.

This chain uses TRBV5-6 with TRBJ1-2, with D possibly matching TRBD1 (5 bases). Per the germline V gene, CDR1 is SGHDT and CDR2 is YYEEEE. V was pared by 0 bases and J by 7 bases, with 10 bases between. The CDR3 is 13 residues long. The CDR3 loop reads CASSLVLGGGYTF. The CDR3 coding sequence is TGTGCCAGCAGCTTGGTCCTTGGGGGTGGCTACACCTTC.

This clonotype was counted only a few times. J is TRBJ1-1 and V is TRBV5-1; D is unresolved. Per germline, CDR1 SGHRS and CDR2 YFSETQ. V was clipped by 3 bases and J by 1 base, with 7 bases between them. This CDR3 has 13 residues. The CDR3 loop is CASSSPQNTEAFF. The CDR3 DNA is TGCGCCAGCAGCTCTCCACAGAACACTGAAGCTTTCTTT.

This clonotype was observed a few times. The chain uses TRBV5-8 and TRBJ2-2, with D perhaps matching TRBD1 (6 bases). The length of the CDR3 is 17 residues. The germline V gene encodes CDR1 SGHTS and CDR2 YDEGEE. The germline V and J ends were trimmed by 3 bases and 0 bases, with 15 bases remaining between them. This chain's CDR3 is CASSSGARGPNTGELFF. The DNA for the CDR3 is TGTGCCAGCAGCTCAGGGGCCCGCGGACCGAACACCGGGGAGCTGTTTTTT.

In this sample, this clonotype turned up many times. V and J are TRBV20-1 and TRBJ2-1; 7 nucleotides align to TRBD1. The CDR3 is 15 amino acids. V was pared by 3 bases and J by 4 bases, with 9 bases of the junction left unmatched. In germline, CDR1 is DFQATT, CDR2 SNEGSKA (reference sequence). CDR3 amino acids: CSASVTGTRYNEQFF. DNA for the CDR3: TGCAGTGCTAGTGTGACAGGGACAAGGTACAATGAGCAGTTCTTC.

The chain is built from TRBV5-1 and TRBJ2-5, with D perhaps TRBD1 (6 bases). CDR3 length: 15 amino acids. The germline V gene encodes CDR1 SGHRS and CDR2 YFSETQ. Between the trimmed V and J ends, which lost 3 bases and 4 bases, there was a span of 16 bases. CDR3 sequence: CASSSLFTGTETQYF. The CDR3 nucleotides read TGCGCCAGCAGCTCCCTGTTCACAGGGACAGAGACCCAGTACTTC.

This clonotype has more than one count but fewer than ten. The rearrangement links TRBV29-1 to TRBJ2-3; D is possibly TRBD2 (5 bases). The germline V gene encodes CDR1 SQVTM and CDR2 ANQGSEA. The germline V and J ends were trimmed by 6 bases and 5 bases, with 12 bases remaining between them. This CDR3 spans 12 amino acids. CDR3 sequence: CSVGVWGDTQYF. CDR3 DNA sequence: TGCAGCGTCGGGGTGTGGGGAGATACGCAGTATTTT.

This clonotype was recorded many times. The V gene is TRBV3-1, the J gene TRBJ2-3; D perhaps matches TRBD2 (7 bases). Trimming took 3 bases from V and 3 from J, leaving 13 bases between them. Germline values: CDR1 LGHDT, CDR2 YNNKEL (reference sequence). The length of the CDR3 is 15 residues. The chain's CDR3 is CASSQQGGGTDTQYF. CDR3 DNA: TGTGCCAGCAGCCAGCAGGGAGGGGGGACAGATACGCAGTATTTT.

This clonotype showed up just a few times. This sequence joins TRBV7-3 and TRBJ2-2; TRBD1 might be the D (6 bases). Germline V gene lookup returns CDR1 SGHTA and CDR2 FQGTGA. V dropped 1 base and J dropped 4 bases, with 16 bases sitting between them. The CDR3 is 17 residues long. As DNA, the CDR3 is TGTGCCAGCAGCTTAATCCCAGGGGTTACGGGCACCGGGGAGCTGTTTTTT. This encodes CASSLIPGVTGTGELFF.

This clonotype was recorded once. The chain carries TRBV5-1 and TRBJ1-3; D uncertain. Trimming removed 6 bases at V and 0 bases at J, with 16 bases between. CDR1 SGHRS and CDR2 YFSETQ come from the germline V gene. The CDR3 sequence is 16 residues long. Here the CDR3 reads CASTPFGLNSGNTIYF. The DNA of the CDR3 is TGCGCCAGCACCCCATTCGGACTGAACTCTGGAAACACCATATATTTT.

Concerning this clonotype: At one end, the junction sequence differs from germline, possibly due to a read error. This sequence joins TRBV6-1 and TRBJ1-1; perhaps TRBD1 as D (5 bases). The CDR3 has 13 amino acids. Germline CDR1 MNHNS, CDR2 SASEGT. CDR3 region: CASSEGGVTETFF. The CDR3 region has the DNA TGTGCCAGCAGTGAGGGGGGGGTCACTGAAACTTTCTTT.

V usage is TRBV5-1 and J usage is TRBJ1-3; D is unresolved. CDR1 and CDR2 (germline): SGHRS, YFSETQ. CDR3 length: 14 residues. With 4 bases removed from V and 4 bases from J, the gap between germline ends came to 12 bases. CDR3 sequence (DNA): TGCGCCAGCAGCCTTACAGCGTTCGGAAACACCATATATTTT. Translating it yields CASSLTAFGNTIYF.

This sequence joins TRBV4-1 and TRBJ2-7, with TRBD1 matching 8 bases. The CDR3 totals 14 residues. Germline CDR1 reads MGHRA; CDR2 reads YSYEKL. Unmatched junction bases numbered 9, after V lost 4 bases and J lost 7 bases. CDR3 nucleotides: TGCGCCAGCAGCCCGGACAGGGAGGCTAGGGAGCAGTACTTC. Its translation: CASSPDREAREQYF.

The chain couples TRBV14 to TRBJ2-3; 10 bases are shared with TRBD2. Germline CDR1 SGHDN, CDR2 FVKESK. V was pared by 4 bases and J by 4 bases, with 14 bases of the junction left unmatched. The CDR3 totals 18 residues. CDR3 in amino acids: CASSPVPSKREGPDTQYF. As DNA, the CDR3 is TGTGCCAGCAGCCCAGTACCATCCAAGCGGGAGGGGCCAGATACGCAGTATTTT.

The table lists this clonotype with many counts. The chain carries TRBV7-8 and TRBJ2-5, with TRBD1 matching over 9 bases. J was trimmed by 1 base and V by 5 bases; bases with no gene match: 11. The V gene's germline CDR1 is SGHVS and CDR2 FQNEAQ. The CDR3 is made up of 17 amino acids. CDR3 nucleotide sequence: TGTGCCAGCAGCCCGTACTCCGGGACAGGGACCCAAGAGACCCAGTACTTC. Translation: CASSPYSGTGTQETQYF.

This clonotype was seen a handful of times. The chain joins TRBV10-3 to TRBJ1-5, with 9 positions matching TRBD1. CDR1 and CDR2 (germline): ENHRY, SYGVKD. CDR3 length equals 15 residues. The J segment lost 4 bases and the V segment lost 8 bases, leaving 9 bases of the junction unmatched. The CDR3 DNA reads TGTGCCATCGGCTCGGGACAGGGAGGAAATCAGCCCCAGCATTTT. Translating it yields CAIGSGQGGNQPQHF.

The chain combines TRBV5-1 with TRBJ2-1; a weak D match, TRBD2 (5 bases). CDR3 length equals 14 residues. The V gene's germline CDR1 is SGHRS and CDR2 YFSETQ. V lost 4 bases to trimming and J lost 7 bases, with 15 bases between them. Here the CDR3 reads CASSNYRGINEQFF. The CDR3 DNA is TGCGCCAGCAGCAACTACCGGGGAATTAATGAGCAGTTCTTC.

As to this clonotype: An end of the junction differs from the germline gene, which may be a read error. The chain couples TRBV2 to TRBJ2-1, with TRBD2 identical over 7 bases. CDR1 SNHLY and CDR2 FYNNEI come from the germline V gene. The CDR3 runs to 11 residues. The CDR3 is CASSHPGLMVF. The CDR3 nucleotides read TGTGCCAGCAGCCACCCGGGACTAATGGTCTTC.

This clonotype was recorded at least ten times. The CDR3 here is CSARGQLNTEAFF. The CDR3 DNA reads as TGCAGTGCCCGGGGACAGTTGAACACTGAAGCTTTCTTT. The chain couples TRBV20-1 to TRBJ1-1; 7 bases map to TRBD1. This CDR3 has 13 residues. J lost 0 bases, V lost 6 bases, and 4 bases had no gene match. Germline V lookup: CDR1 DFQATT, CDR2 SNEGSKA (reference sequence).

Many counts were recorded for this clonotype. This rearrangement joins TRBV27 to TRBJ2-1; D gene uncertain. The germline CDR1 and CDR2 sequences are MNHEY and SMNVEV (reference sequence). The ends were cut back, 3 bases at V and 6 bases at J, with 12 bases in the middle. The CDR3 is 14 amino acids. DNA for the CDR3: TGTGCCAGCAGTTTTTTGGGTTACAGCAATGAGCAGTTCTTC. Protein: CASSFLGYSNEQFF.

V usage is TRBV20-1 and J usage is TRBJ2-5; D possibly matches TRBD1 or TRBD2 (5 bases each). The CDR3 sequence is 14 residues long. V was trimmed by 2 bases and J by 4 bases, leaving 14 bases between them. In germline, CDR1 is DFQATT, CDR2 SNEGSKA (reference sequence). The CDR3 is CSARRTGLRETQYF. DNA for the CDR3: TGCAGTGCTAGAAGGACGGGGCTGCGAGAGACCCAGTACTTC.